The clone carrying this T cell receptor beta chain came up a few times. As yet, its antigen is unknown. This sample was taken from a study of T cell responses to AZD1222 COVID-19 vaccine. Background on the study: Investigators merged groups given second doses at roughly 4 or roughly 12 weeks.

Germline V gene sequence: CDR1 SEHNR, CDR2 FQNEAQ (reference sequence). The CDR3 loop spans 17 amino acids. The V end was cut by 5 bases, the J end by 2 bases, with 19 bases between. Study outcomes and limitations: Among the donors, most were white British and more were female, and clonal diversity was possibly underestimated. Regions 160-218 and 743-854 dominated among vaccine-associated CD4 TCRs spanning spike. No day 14 peak samples; only post-peak repertoires were characterized.

Produced via immunoSEQ multiplex PCR; TCRdb's table is partial and in-frame only. Here the sample spans about 83,000 clones, roughly nine tenths being singletons. V usage is TRBV7-9 and J usage is TRBJ2-1; perhaps D is TRBD1 or TRBD2 (6 bases each). Specimen: peripheral blood, collected on day 0 of AZD1222 vaccination. The clonotype comes from an adult in good health. The CDR3 region is CASSTPPGDTTYNEQFF. The DNA of the CDR3 is TGTGCCAGCAGCACCCCCCCGGGGGACACAACCTACAATGAGCAGTTCTTC.